A single sample gave rise to the 2 T cell receptor beta chains below, sequenced in a study of regulatory T cells in long-lasting Graves disease. Building of the TCR beta libraries involved iRepertoire HTBI primers and Arm-PCR of CDR3 regions. TCRdb reprocessed the multiplex PCR reads via MiXCR and lists one record per CDR3 protein. The repertoire has about 540,000 distinct CDR3 sequences, roughly 13% of them found once; the top ten carry roughly a tenth. Time point specified: newly diagnosed GD, antithyroid drugs for less than 3 months. Preparation of the TCR library used RNA extracted from PBMCs. These same records also appear under a second study, on T cells in Graves' hyperthyroidism and ophthalmopathy.

Sequencing used peripheral blood mononuclear cells (PBMCs), obtained at new diagnosis, from a patient treated with antithyroid drugs. These TCRs come from a man younger than 45 with Graves disease.

This clonotype was detected many times. V and J are TRBV19 and TRBJ1-5; D is possibly TRBD1 (5 bases). Trimming took 5 bases from V and 1 from J, leaving 15 bases between them. Germline CDR1 reads LNHDA; CDR2 reads SQIVND (reference sequence). This CDR3 has 16 residues. The CDR3 sequence is CASSSNRDLSNQPQHF. CDR3 nucleotide sequence: TGTGCCAGTAGTTCGAACCGGGACTTGAGCAATCAGCCCCAGCATTTT.

Points on this clonotype: A much larger clone sits a single nucleotide away, making a read error possible. The chain links TRBV12-3 or TRBV12-4 to TRBJ2-2; TRBD1 or TRBD2 may be the D gene (5 bases each). This CDR3 has 14 amino acids. The CDR3 sequence: CASSVGTSFGKLFF. The CDR3 DNA follows: TGTGCCAGCAGCGTCGGGACCTCCTTCGGGAAGCTGTTTTTT.